Listed below are T cell receptor beta chains from one sample, sequenced in a study of blood T cell repertoires in COVID-19. The protocol was immunoSEQ multiplex PCR, while the TCRdb copy is restricted to in-frame clones and leaves out a portion. The data hold roughly 190,000 clones, with roughly nine tenths observed a single time. Material: PBMCs or T cells enriched from blood (not recorded which). All receptors derive from a woman in her twenties or thirties who had recovered from COVID-19. Each CDR3 is given with its conserved first and last residue. The order of the fields is CDR3 DNA, CDR3 protein, V gene, D gene, J gene, clone size. The D gene is left open where the match is weak. Some rows mark clone size as missing; the rest say once, few, many or name a class of expanded clone.

TGTGCCAGCAGGGTGAAAGGCCGGACAGGGGAACACTACGAGCAGTACTTC | CASRVKGRTGEHYEQYF | TRBV5-8 | TRBD1 | TRBJ2-7 | NA
TGTGCCACCAGCAGCGGGGTACTGAACACTGAAGCTTTCTTT | CATSSGVLNTEAFF | TRBV15 | NA | TRBJ1-1 | NA
TGCGCCAGCAGCGGGCTCGGGGGTGGATCCTACAATGAGCAGTTCTTC | CASSGLGGGSYNEQFF | TRBV5-1 | NA | TRBJ2-1 | NA
TGTGCCAGCAGCTCGGCCGGGACTACAAAAGAGACCCAGTACTTC | CASSSAGTTKETQYF | TRBV7-3 | TRBD2 | TRBJ2-5 | NA
TGTGCCAGTAGTATGAAGGCGGGTAGGGTCCATGGCTACACCTTC | CASSMKAGRVHGYTF | TRBV19 | NA | TRBJ1-2 | NA
TGTGCCAGCAGTACACTCGGACAGGAATCCTATGGCTACACCTTC | CASSTLGQESYGYTF | TRBV2 | TRBD1 | TRBJ1-2 | NA
TGCAGCGTTGAAGTCACGGCGGGGGATGAAGCTTTCTTT | CSVEVTAGDEAFF | TRBV29-1 | NA | TRBJ1-1 | NA
TGCAGCGTTGGGGGGACAGACTACACCGGGGAGCTGTTTTTT | CSVGGTDYTGELFF | TRBV29-1 | TRBD1 | TRBJ2-2 | NA
TGTGCCAGCAGTGAAGTGTACTCCAAGGGGGAGACCCAGTACTTC | CASSEVYSKGETQYF | TRBV6-1 | NA | TRBJ2-5 | NA
TGCGCCAGCAGCCAAGGGTCAGGCGACTCCTACGAGCAGTACTTC | CASSQGSGDSYEQYF | TRBV4-1 | NA | TRBJ2-7 | NA
TGTGCCAGCAGCCAAGATGGCGGGGGGACTGAAGCTTTCTTT | CASSQDGGGTEAFF | TRBV3-1/TRBV3-2 | NA | TRBJ1-1 | NA
TGCGCCAGCAGCCAAGTTGGACTTAACTATGGCTACACCTTC | CASSQVGLNYGYTF | TRBV4-1 | NA | TRBJ1-2 | NA
TGTGCCAGCAGCCAGAGTGACTCCGCCGGCACAGATACGCAGTATTTT | CASSQSDSAGTDTQYF | TRBV7-9 | NA | TRBJ2-3 | NA
TGTGCCAGCATCAATCAGGGATACACCGGGGAGCTGTTTTTT | CASINQGYTGELFF | TRBV28 | NA | TRBJ2-2 | NA
TGTGCCAGCCGCCCGGGACAGGCTTCGCCACCCCTCCACTTT | CASRPGQASPPLHF | TRBV14 | TRBD1 | TRBJ1-6 | NA
TGTGCCAGCAGCCCGGCAGGCAGGGACTCCTACGAGCAGTACTTC | CASSPAGRDSYEQYF | TRBV13 | NA | TRBJ2-7 | NA
TGTGCCAGCAAGAAGGGGACAACAGATACGCAGTATTTT | CASKKGTTDTQYF | TRBV2 | NA | TRBJ2-3 | NA
TGTGCCAGCAGCTCTCGGGGGAGCGCGTGGGAGCAGTACTTC | CASSSRGSAWEQYF | TRBV7-2 | NA | TRBJ2-7 | NA
TGTGCCAGCAGCCACCCTAGCGGGACCCGGCAGTTCTTC | CASSHPSGTRQFF | TRBV7-3 | TRBD2 | TRBJ2-1 | NA
TGTGCCAGCGGGGCCGGAGACAGGTCTGAAGCTTTCTTT | CASGAGDRSEAFF | TRBV7-9 | NA | TRBJ1-1 | few
TGTGCCAGCATCGATACAGGGGGTTACACCGGGGAGCTGTTTTTT | CASIDTGGYTGELFF | TRBV11-2 | TRBD1 | TRBJ2-2 | NA
TGTGCCAGCAGTCTCTTATTCGAGGGTTGGACACCTCCGGAGCGGGGCCTCTACAATGAGCAGTTCTTC | CASSLLFEGWTPPERGLYNEQFF | TRBV6-6 | TRBD2 | TRBJ2-1 | few
TGTGCCAGCAGCCAAGAGGGATACAGGGGCTACACCTTC | CASSQEGYRGYTF | TRBV3-1/TRBV3-2 | NA | TRBJ1-2 | NA
TGTGCCAGCAGTCCATCCCCGACAGGGAGCTCCTACGAGCAGTACTTC | CASSPSPTGSSYEQYF | TRBV27 | TRBD1 | TRBJ2-7 | NA
TGTGCCAGCAGTTTGGACTCTAGCGGAACGCGTGAGCAGTTCTTC | CASSLDSSGTREQFF | TRBV7-2 | TRBD2 | TRBJ2-1 | NA
TGTGCCAGCTCCCGGGACAGCTTTAGCAATCAGCCCCAGCATTTT | CASSRDSFSNQPQHF | TRBV18 | TRBD1 | TRBJ1-5 | NA
TGTGCCAGCGTAAGAGGAAGAAAGTTTGGGAATGAGCAGTTCTTC | CASVRGRKFGNEQFF | TRBV2 | NA | TRBJ2-1 | once
TGTGCCAGCAGCAAGAGGACAGGGGGCCTAGGTGCTAATGAAAAACTGTTTTTT | CASSKRTGGLGANEKLFF | TRBV7-2 | TRBD1 | TRBJ1-4 | NA
TGTGCTAGTGGTGACCTTGGGGGGGGTACCAATGAGCAGTTCTTC | CASGDLGGGTNEQFF | TRBV12-5 | TRBD2 | TRBJ2-1 | NA
TGTGCCACCAGGTCAACAGGGGTGCAAGAGACCCAGTACTTC | CATRSTGVQETQYF | TRBV24-1 | TRBD1 | TRBJ2-5 | NA
TGTGCCACCAGCAGAGAACTAGGGTCCGAGGCCGGGGAGCTGTTTTTT | CATSRELGSEAGELFF | TRBV15 | NA | TRBJ2-2 | NA
TGTGCCAGCAGCTGGAACAGGGCCCCGGACACTGAAGCTTTCTTT | CASSWNRAPDTEAFF | TRBV5-4 | NA | TRBJ1-1 | NA
TGCGCCAGCAGCCAAGGACTAGCGGGGGGATACGAGCAGTACTTC | CASSQGLAGGYEQYF | TRBV4-3 | TRBD2 | TRBJ2-7 | once
TGTGCCAGCAGCGCTGCGGGCAAAAACATTCAGTACTTC | CASSAAGKNIQYF | TRBV7-9 | NA | TRBJ2-4 | NA
TGTGCCAGCAGTCCGACAGGGTTTCAGCCCCAGCATTTT | CASSPTGFQPQHF | TRBV6-5 | TRBD1 | TRBJ1-5 | NA
TGTGCCAGCAGTTTGCAGGGTGGCAATCAGCCCCAGCATTTT | CASSLQGGNQPQHF | TRBV27 | NA | TRBJ1-5 | NA
TGTGCCAGCACCGCGGACATTTCCTACGAGCAGTACTTC | CASTADISYEQYF | TRBV6-5 | NA | TRBJ2-7 | NA
TGTGCCAGCAGCTTAGGGAGTGCCGAGCAGTACTTC | CASSLGSAEQYF | TRBV7-2 | NA | TRBJ2-7 | NA
TGCGCCAGCAGTGAGTCTAGGACTACCAACGGGGAGCTGTTTTTT | CASSESRTTNGELFF | TRBV10-2 | NA | TRBJ2-2 | NA
TGTGCCAGCAGCTTAAATGGGGGGGCTACAGATACGCAGTATTTT | CASSLNGGATDTQYF | TRBV7-3 | NA | TRBJ2-3 | NA
TGCAGCGTTGATCGGGACAGGGGGATTTTTAATTCACCCCTCCACTTT | CSVDRDRGIFNSPLHF | TRBV29-1 | TRBD1 | TRBJ1-6 | NA
TGTGCCAGCAGCTTAACCCGGAGACAGGGGGCTTTCTTT | CASSLTRRQGAFF | TRBV7-2 | TRBD1 | TRBJ1-1 | NA
TGTGCCTGGAGTCCAAGCGGGGGCTGGGGGTCTGAAGCTTTCTTT | CAWSPSGGWGSEAFF | TRBV30 | NA | TRBJ1-1 | NA
TGTGCCAGCAGCCTTCCTAGCGGGGGCTTCACCGGGGAGCTGTTTTTT | CASSLPSGGFTGELFF | TRBV7-9 | TRBD2 | TRBJ2-2 | NA
TGTGCCAGCAGCATTCCTCGTCAGGGGCGACGGGGGAACACTGAAGCTTTCTTT | CASSIPRQGRRGNTEAFF | TRBV7-2 | NA | TRBJ1-1 | NA
TGTGCCAGCAGCTTAGGAGGGCAGGCAGATACGCAGTATTTT | CASSLGGQADTQYF | TRBV7-2 | NA | TRBJ2-3 | NA
TGTGCCAGCAGTTACTCAGGGGGTTTGCAGCCCCAGCATTTT | CASSYSGGLQPQHF | TRBV6-6 | NA | TRBJ1-5 | NA
TGCGCCAGCAGCTTGGTGGGGGAGGTCTCTGGAAACACCATATATTTT | CASSLVGEVSGNTIYF | TRBV5-1 | NA | TRBJ1-3 | NA
TGTGCCAGCAGTTACGAGGGCTTCACTGAAGCTTTCTTT | CASSYEGFTEAFF | TRBV6-2/TRBV6-3 | NA | TRBJ1-1 | few
TGTGCCAGCAGCCAAGGTATTAACTATGGCTACACCTTC | CASSQGINYGYTF | TRBV3-1/TRBV3-2 | NA | TRBJ1-2 | NA
TGTGCCAGTAGTTTGACGGGGGATAGGACTGAAGCTTTCTTT | CASSLTGDRTEAFF | TRBV19 | NA | TRBJ1-1 | NA
TGTGCCAGCAGTTTTCAGGGGGGCACTGAAGCTTTCTTT | CASSFQGGTEAFF | TRBV27 | TRBD1 | TRBJ1-1 | NA
TGTGCCAGCGAAACGACTAGCGGACAGGGCTATGAGCAGTTCTTC | CASETTSGQGYEQFF | TRBV19 | NA | TRBJ2-1 | NA
TGTGCCAGCAGTGAAATCCTTGGCAGAATCAATGAAAAACTGTTTTTT | CASSEILGRINEKLFF | TRBV2 | NA | TRBJ1-4 | NA
TGCGCCAGCAGCTTGGCCCGCGAGGGCGGGGGGGAGCGAGGCTACACCTTC | CASSLAREGGGERGYTF | TRBV5-1 | NA | TRBJ1-2 | NA